This entry concerns a single T cell receptor (beta chain). Its antigen is not identified. This CDR3 is 14 amino acids long. Germline values: CDR1 KGHSH, CDR2 LQKENI. These data originate in a study of T cells expressing NK-cell markers. The wider study: Sequencing of TCR beta repertoires drew on sorted CD3+CD56+NKG2C+, CD3+CD56+NKG2C- and CD3+CD56-NKG2C+ T cells. The sequencing cohort of eight donors included seven HCMV-seropositive individuals and one seronegative individual.

Following a re-call of the 5' RACE reads, TCRdb has one entry per CDR3 protein and lacks DNA. In all, the sample yields 200,000 to 300,000 distinct CDR3 sequences. Study-wide results and caveats: Dominant NKG2C+ clonotype frequencies of about 1.0-7.0% of CD8+ T cells were measured in several donors. The study found these clonotypes also leading the CD3+CD56-NKG2C+ fraction in several donors.

What was sequenced was blood T cells: a sorted CD56 or NKG2C T cell subset, CD4+ or CD8+ T cells, or bulk PBMC T cells (not recorded which). The sequence derives from a young man in good health. The chain carries TRBV18 and TRBJ2-1. CDR3: CASSLPGGKNEQFF.